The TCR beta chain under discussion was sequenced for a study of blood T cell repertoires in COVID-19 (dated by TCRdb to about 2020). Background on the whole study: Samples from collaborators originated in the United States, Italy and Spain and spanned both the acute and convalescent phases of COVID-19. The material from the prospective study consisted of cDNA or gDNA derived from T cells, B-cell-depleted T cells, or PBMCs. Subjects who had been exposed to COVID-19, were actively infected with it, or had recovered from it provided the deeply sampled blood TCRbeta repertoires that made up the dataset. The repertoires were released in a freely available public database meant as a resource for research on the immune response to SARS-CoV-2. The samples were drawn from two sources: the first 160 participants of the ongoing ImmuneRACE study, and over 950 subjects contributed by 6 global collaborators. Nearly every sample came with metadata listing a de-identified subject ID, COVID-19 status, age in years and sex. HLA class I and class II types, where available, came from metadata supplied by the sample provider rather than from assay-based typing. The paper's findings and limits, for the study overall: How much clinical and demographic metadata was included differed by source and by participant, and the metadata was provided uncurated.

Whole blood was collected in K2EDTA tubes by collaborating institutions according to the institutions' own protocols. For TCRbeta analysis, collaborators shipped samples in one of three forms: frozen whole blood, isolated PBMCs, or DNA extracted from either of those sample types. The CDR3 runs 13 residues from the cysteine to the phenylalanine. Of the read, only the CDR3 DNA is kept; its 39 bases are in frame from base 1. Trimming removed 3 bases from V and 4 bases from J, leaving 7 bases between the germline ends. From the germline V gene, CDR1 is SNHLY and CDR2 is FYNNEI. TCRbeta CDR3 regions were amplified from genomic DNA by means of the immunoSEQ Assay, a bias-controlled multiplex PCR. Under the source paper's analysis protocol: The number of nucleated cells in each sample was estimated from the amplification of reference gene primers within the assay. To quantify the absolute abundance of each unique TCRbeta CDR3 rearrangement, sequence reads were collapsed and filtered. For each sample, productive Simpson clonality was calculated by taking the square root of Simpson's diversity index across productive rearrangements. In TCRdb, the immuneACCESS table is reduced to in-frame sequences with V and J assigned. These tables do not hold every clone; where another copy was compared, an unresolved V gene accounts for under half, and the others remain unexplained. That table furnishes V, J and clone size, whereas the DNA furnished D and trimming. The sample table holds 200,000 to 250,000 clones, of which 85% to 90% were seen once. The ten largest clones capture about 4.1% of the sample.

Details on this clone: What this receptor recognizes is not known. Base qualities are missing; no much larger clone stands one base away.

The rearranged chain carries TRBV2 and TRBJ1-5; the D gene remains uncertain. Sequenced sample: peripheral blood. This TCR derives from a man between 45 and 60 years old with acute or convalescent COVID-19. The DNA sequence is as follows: TGTGCCAGCAGTGAGGAGAAAAATCAGCCCCAGCATTTT. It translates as CASSEEKNQPQHF.